The clone carrying this T cell receptor (beta chain) has just a few counts. The antigen remains unidentified. This sample was taken from a study of identical twins. Study-wide findings and caveats: Less excess twin sharing appeared in beta out-of-frame sequences. Fewer insertions marked abundant cord blood beta clonotypes; young adult naive trended weakly, memory not at all.

Unique molecular identifiers were present on cDNA, and template switching added a universal primer site. TCRdb redid the calling of the 5' RACE reads with MiXCR, one entry per CDR3 protein. The sample carries 220,000 or so distinct CDR3 sequences, around 6.6% recorded once. The V gene end was trimmed by 5 bases and the J gene end by 4 bases; junction bases not matched to a gene: 1. CDR3 size: 12 residues. Germline lookup yields CDR1 DFQATT and CDR2 SNEGSKA (reference sequence). These sequences were also reported in another study, on yellow fever vaccine responses in identical twins.

V and J are TRBV20-1 and TRBJ1-1; 10 nucleotides agree with TRBD1. Material: memory (CD45RO+) T cells sorted from blood. The clonotype was recovered from a woman younger than 30 in good health. CDR3 sequence (DNA): TGCAGTGCTGGGGACAGGGGCACTGAAGCTTTCTTT. Its translation is CSAGDRGTEAFF.